These 10 T cell receptor beta chains were all obtained from the same sample, sequenced in a study of Tregs in tolerant kidney transplant recipients. The nonmyeloablative bone marrow transplants came from related graft donors, with transient mixed chimerism. The data were produced by immunoSEQ multiplex PCR, yet TCRdb's version contains in-frame clones alone and is incomplete. The table gives about 16,000 clones; the top ten clones make up about 4% of it. The sample here was CD4+ T cells from blood (PBMCs), taken 12 months after the transplant. The receptor source for this set is a human patient who received a combined kidney and bone marrow transplant. Part of the T cells may come from the graft donor.

As to this clone: The CDR3 end falls 3 residues outside the read, so it is completed with the germline J gene. The chain recombines TRBV10-3 with TRBJ2-1; TRBD2 agrees at 12 bases. The germline gives CDR1 ENHRY, CDR2 SYGVKD. The ends lost 4 bases at V and 7 bases at J; junction bases unmatched: 8. The CDR3 is 16 amino acids. The sequenced part of the CDR3 DNA is TGTGCCATCAGTGCTACGACTAGCGGGAGAGGAAATGAG. Protein: CAISATTSGRGNE. The whole CDR3 sequence is CAISATTSGRGNEQFF.

By frequency, this clone registers medium-sized. The CDR3 extends 3 residues past the end of the read, so its final part is completed from the germline J gene. J is TRBJ2-3 and V is TRBV4-2, with D tentatively TRBD2 (5 bases). Trimming cost V 0 bases and J 1 base, with 14 bases left between them. The germline V gene encodes CDR1 LGHNA and CDR2 YNFKEQ. CDR3 length: 17 amino acids. CDR3 DNA (partial): TGTGCCAGCAGCCAAGATCGGGTGGGAGCGGGCACAGATACG. This translates into CASSQDRVGAGTDT. In full, the CDR3 is CASSQDRVGAGTDTQYF.

Points on this clone: Coverage ceases 3 residues before the CDR3 finishes, and the germline J gene fills in the end. This chain links TRBV19 with TRBJ2-2; 7 bases agree with TRBD1. This CDR3 is 16 amino acids long. The germline V gene has CDR1 LNHDA and CDR2 SQIVND (reference sequence). Trimming at V came to 4 bases and at J to 1 base, leaving 6 bases not matched to a gene. The chain's CDR3 is CASSKKTGRNTGELFF. Incomplete CDR3 DNA: TGTGCCAGTAGTAAGAAGACAGGGAGGAACACCGGGGAG.

Worth noting for this clone: The CDR3 end is not reached by the read, which stops 3 residues before it; the germline J gene fills it in. V usage is TRBV5-1 and J usage is TRBJ2-5; 14 bases align to TRBD2. With V trimmed by 5 bases and J by 4 bases, 13 bases remained unmatched. Germline V gene lookup returns CDR1 SGHRS and CDR2 YFSETQ. The CDR3 consists of 18 residues. The CDR3 protein is CASSPGLAGGPGGETQYF. CDR3 DNA, as far as it was read: TGCGCCAGCAGTCCTGGACTAGCGGGAGGCCCGGGAGGAGAGACC. The full variable domain, completed using reference TRBV5-1 and TRBJ2-5, is KAGVTQTPRYLIKTRGQQVTLSCSPISGHRSVSWYQQTPGQGLQFLFEYFSETQRNKGNFPGRFSGRQFSNSRSEMNVSTLELGDSALYLCASSPGLAGGPGGETQYFGPGTRLLVL.

Comments on this clone: The CDR3 end falls 3 residues outside the read, so it is completed with the germline J gene. This rearrangement joins TRBV10-1 to TRBJ2-7; D remains unclear. Per germline, CDR1 WNHNN and CDR2 SYGVQD (reference sequence). Trimming took off 6 bases at V and 4 bases at J, with 10 bases between the two ends. This CDR3 region has 12 residues. The sequenced part of the CDR3 DNA is TGCGCCAGCAGCCGTGACACTTACGAG. Translated, it gives CASSRDTYE. The whole CDR3 protein is CASSRDTYEQYF.

About this clone itself: The read ends 3 residues early relative to the CDR3; the germline J gene fills the gap. V usage is TRBV7-2 and J usage is TRBJ2-7; D possibly corresponds to TRBD1 (6 bases). This CDR3 region has 14 residues. Germline CDR1 and CDR2: SGHTA and FQGNSA. V was trimmed by 6 bases and J by 3 bases, leaving 15 bases between them. Incomplete CDR3 DNA: TGTGCCAGCAGAAAACAGGGTCTGGACTACGAG. It codes for CASRKQGLDYE. The full CDR3 protein is CASRKQGLDYEQYF.

For this clone: The observed sequence ends 3 residues before the CDR3 terminus, with the missing tail filled in from the germline J gene. The V call is TRBV10-1, the J call TRBJ2-3; 10 bases fit TRBD2. Germline CDR1 is WNHNN and CDR2 is SYGVQD (reference sequence). The CDR3 covers 14 residues. V gave up 8 bases and J gave up 0 bases; unmatched junction bases: 2. The CDR3 sequence: CASSAGGSTDTQYF. Incomplete CDR3 DNA: TGCGCCAGCTCAGCGGGAGGGAGCACAGATACG.

Note on this clone: The sequence runs out 3 residues before the end of the CDR3; the remainder is reconstructed from the germline J gene. This chain connects TRBV30 to TRBJ1-6; D unclear. Deletions cut 2 bases from V and 5 bases from J, with 7 bases between. Germline CDR1 GTSNPN, CDR2 SVGIG (reference sequence). The CDR3 loop spans 13 amino acids. CDR3 protein: CAWSTRDNSPLHF. The sequenced CDR3 bases are TGTGCCTGGAGTACCCGGGATAATTCACCC.

Concerning this clone: The read terminates 3 residues before the CDR3 end, so the remaining end is supplied by the germline J gene. V gene TRBV20-1 combines with J gene TRBJ2-1, with 11 bases fitting TRBD2. This CDR3 region has 16 residues. Germline trimming cut 2 bases from V and 2 bases from J; bases unmatched to any gene: 5. Germline V CDR1 and CDR2: DFQATT, SNEGSKA (reference sequence). The sequenced part of the CDR3 DNA is TGCAGTGCTAGAAGGGGACTAGCGGCGACCTACAATGAG. This sequence encodes CSARRGLAATYNE. The entire CDR3 protein reads CSARRGLAATYNEQFF.

On this clone: The missing CDR3 end, 3 residues past where the read stops, is filled in from the germline J gene. The chain links TRBV20-1 to TRBJ2-7; maybe TRBD2 (6 bases). Germline V gene data show CDR1 as DFQATT and CDR2 as SNEGSKA (reference sequence). Trimming removed 5 bases at V and 0 bases at J, with 8 bases between. This CDR3 spans 12 amino acids. The DNA read from the CDR3 is TGCAGTGCTCCACTAGCCTCCTACGAG. It encodes CSAPLASYE. The CDR3 reads in full as CSAPLASYEQYF.